One sample yielded the 21 T cell receptor beta chains listed below, sequenced in a study of cytomegalovirus exposure and HLA in healthy donors (TCRdb year 2017). The library was prepared using the immunoSEQ multiplex PCR assay. For the multiplex PCR, a mixture combining 60 forward primers for TCR Vbeta segments and 13 reverse primers for TCR Jbeta segments was used. TCRdb mirrors the immuneACCESS table, restricted to in-frame sequences. Some clones are absent from its copies; in checked studies, under half trace to an unresolved V gene, and the reason for the others is unknown. The sample records 250,000 to 350,000 clones, about four fifths of which are singletons. Of the sample, less than 0.4% falls within the top ten clones. The sequenced sample was PBMCs. The receptor source for this set is a girl aged 2 to 10 in good health and CMV-seronegative.

V and J are TRBV25-1 and TRBJ2-6; 7 nucleotides match TRBD1. The CDR3 length is 16 residues. The germline CDR1 and CDR2 sequences are MGHDK and SYGVNS. V trimming: 2 bases; J trimming: 2 bases; junction bases outside the gene matches: 3. The CDR3, as DNA: TGTGCCAGCAGTGAAACAGGGGATACTGGGGCCAACGTCCTGACTTTC. The encoded protein is CASSETGDTGANVLTF.

The gene calls are TRBV13 and TRBJ2-5; 8 bases are shared with TRBD1. V lost 2 bases to trimming and J lost 2 bases; unmatched junction nucleotides: 1. This CDR3 contains 14 residues. Per germline, CDR1 PRHDT and CDR2 FYEKMQ (reference sequence). CDR3 sequence (DNA): TGTGCCAGCAGCTTACGGGACAGGCAAGAGACCCAGTACTTC. It encodes CASSLRDRQETQYF.

The rearrangement uses TRBV6-5 and TRBJ2-3, with D hard to call. The CDR3 consists of 12 residues. With 7 bases removed from V and 4 bases from J, the gap between germline ends came to 9 bases. Per germline, CDR1 MNHEY and CDR2 SVGAGI. CDR3 nucleotides: TGTGCCAGCAAATCGCAGGCAGATACGCAGTATTTT. This translates into CASKSQADTQYF.

The chain uses TRBV9 and TRBJ1-1; D possibly corresponds to TRBD1 (6 bases). The length of the CDR3 is 14 residues. V was clipped by 4 bases and J by 0 bases, with 10 bases between them. Germline V CDR1 and CDR2: SGDLS, YYNGEE. As DNA, the CDR3 is TGTGCCAGCAGCCAGAGACAGGTGAACACTGAAGCTTTCTTT. This gives the protein CASSQRQVNTEAFF.

This clone was counted only a few times. The chain recombines TRBV7-9 with TRBJ1-1, with TRBD1 matching over 8 bases. V lost 8 bases, J lost 5 bases, and 1 base stayed unmatched. Germline values: CDR1 SEHNR, CDR2 FQNEAQ (reference sequence). This CDR3 contains 11 residues. CDR3 nucleotides: TGTGCCAGCCGACAGGGGACTGAAGCTTTCTTT. Protein sequence: CASRQGTEAFF.

The V and J genes are TRBV5-1 and TRBJ2-1; 8 bases agree with TRBD1. V was clipped by 0 bases and J by 3 bases; unmatched bases: 5. Germline assignment: CDR1 SGHRS and CDR2 YFSETQ. The CDR3 totals 16 residues. Here the CDR3 DNA reads TGCGCCAGCAGCTTGGTACCGACAGGGGACTACAATGAGCAGTTCTTC. This sequence encodes CASSLVPTGDYNEQFF. The full variable domain, in which reference TRBV5-1 and TRBJ2-1 provide the parts outside the CDR3, is KAGVTQTPRYLIKTRGQQVTLSCSPISGHRSVSWYQQTPGQGLQFLFEYFSETQRNKGNFPGRFSGRQFSNSRSEMNVSTLELGDSALYLCASSLVPTGDYNEQFFGPGTRLTVL.

The chain links TRBV9 to TRBJ2-2; 9 bases fit TRBD1. This CDR3 comprises 15 residues. Germline V gene lookup returns CDR1 SGDLS and CDR2 YYNGEE. The J segment lost 5 bases and the V segment lost 7 bases, leaving 9 bases of the junction unmatched. The CDR3, as DNA: TGTGCCAGCGGGGCGACAGGGGGGTTTACCGGGGAGCTGTTTTTT. As protein: CASGATGGFTGELFF. The full variable domain, in which reference TRBV9 and TRBJ2-2 provide the parts outside the CDR3, is DSGVTQTPKHLITATGQRVTLRCSPRSGDLSVYWYQQSLDQGLQFLIQYYNGEERAKGNILERFSAQQFPDLHSELNLSSLELGDSALYFCASGATGGFTGELFFGEGSRLTVL.

The CDR3 DNA follows: TGTGCCAGCAGTTTAAGCGGACAGGGACGCTACGAGCAGTACTTC. This sequence encodes CASSLSGQGRYEQYF. The chain joins TRBV28 to TRBJ2-7; 8 nucleotides agree with TRBD1. V lost 2 bases to trimming and J lost 3 bases; unmatched junction nucleotides: 6. CDR3 length: 15 residues. Looked up from germline, CDR1 is MDHEN and CDR2 is SYDVKM.

This clone was counted between two and nine times. This rearrangement joins TRBV7-9 to TRBJ2-7; possibly TRBD1 for D (5 bases). This CDR3 is 16 amino acids long. Germline V lookup: CDR1 SEHNR, CDR2 FQNEAQ (reference sequence). Trimming shortened V by 5 bases and J by 0 bases, and 17 bases separated the two germline ends. The CDR3 is CASSLTPQESSYEQYF. The CDR3 DNA follows: TGTGCCAGCAGCCTAACCCCACAGGAGAGCTCCTACGAGCAGTACTTC.

The chain has TRBV28 and TRBJ2-7; D uncertain. This CDR3 contains 12 residues. Germline V lookup: CDR1 MDHEN, CDR2 SYDVKM. Trimming took off 5 bases at V and 1 base at J, with 6 bases between the two ends. CDR3 nucleotide sequence: TGTGCCAGCAGTACAATATCCTACGAGCAGTACTTC. Encoded protein: CASSTISYEQYF.

The chain uses TRBV25-1 and TRBJ2-3; a weak D match, TRBD1 (6 bases). V lost 10 bases and J lost 2, with 16 bases in between. This CDR3 comprises 14 residues. Per the germline V gene, CDR1 is MGHDK and CDR2 is SYGVNS. The CDR3 DNA reads as TGTGCCACCGCGACAGGACAGAACACAGATACGCAGTATTTT. Protein: CATATGQNTDTQYF.

V and J are TRBV4-1 and TRBJ2-3; 10 bases line up with TRBD2. V was clipped by 3 bases and J by 4 bases; unmatched bases: 7. The CDR3 sequence is 16 residues long. Germline V gives CDR1 MGHRA, CDR2 YSYEKL. CDR3 in DNA: TGCGCCAGCAGCCAGCCCGGGACTAGCGTAGCAGATACGCAGTATTTT. Its translation is CASSQPGTSVADTQYF.

The chain employs TRBV30 and TRBJ2-7; D is possibly TRBD1 (5 bases). The germline V and J ends were trimmed by 4 bases and 0 bases, with 10 bases remaining between them. The CDR3 is made up of 13 amino acids. CDR1 and CDR2 from the germline V gene are GTSNPN and SVGIG (reference sequence). The CDR3 loop reads CAWTGAPSYEQYF. The CDR3 nucleotides read TGTGCCTGGACTGGGGCGCCCTCCTACGAGCAGTACTTC.

The chain couples TRBV13 to TRBJ2-3, with TRBD2 as a possible D gene (5 bases). The germline V and J ends were trimmed by 8 bases and 2 bases, with 14 bases remaining between them. This CDR3 comprises 14 residues. Germline V CDR1 and CDR2: PRHDT, FYEKMQ (reference sequence). Here the CDR3 reads CASLGSGFTDTQYF. CDR3 in DNA: TGTGCCAGCTTGGGAAGCGGTTTCACAGATACGCAGTATTTT.

This chain joins TRBV4-1 and TRBJ1-2; 9 bases are a match to TRBD1. The germline CDR1 and CDR2 sequences are MGHRA and YSYEKL. With V trimmed by 4 bases and J by 4 bases, 7 bases remained unmatched. The CDR3 totals 15 residues. CDR3 protein: CASSPPTGGTYGYTF. CDR3 DNA sequence: TGCGCCAGCAGCCCACCGACAGGGGGAACCTATGGCTACACCTTC.

CDR3 in amino acids: CASSLAMDRGQAFF. CDR3 sequence (DNA): TGTGCCAGCAGCTTAGCTATGGACAGGGGGCAAGCTTTCTTT. The chain has TRBV7-6 and TRBJ1-1, with 11 nucleotides matching TRBD1. The trim removed 0 bases at V and 9 bases at J, leaving 3 bases unmatched. CDR3 length: 14 amino acids. The germline CDR1 and CDR2 sequences are SGHVS and FNYEAQ.

V usage is TRBV10-3 and J usage is TRBJ1-5; no clear D gene. The CDR3 loop spans 17 amino acids. Germline V CDR1 and CDR2: ENHRY, SYGVKD. The V gene lost 3 bases and the J gene lost 2 bases, with 17 bases spanning the gap. This CDR3 is CAISEVFAGFRNQPQHF. DNA of the CDR3: TGTGCCATCAGTGAAGTTTTCGCGGGTTTTCGCAATCAGCCCCAGCATTTT.

J is TRBJ2-2 and V is TRBV7-2; tentatively, D is TRBD2 (5 bases). Germline values: CDR1 SGHTA, CDR2 FQGNSA. V was cut by 5 bases and J by 6 bases, with 13 bases left in between. The CDR3 has 14 amino acids. The CDR3 loop reads CASSVVGRAGELFF. The CDR3 DNA reads as TGTGCCAGCAGCGTGGTAGGGCGGGCCGGGGAGCTGTTTTTT.

The chain uses TRBV7-9 and TRBJ1-5; tentatively, D is TRBD1 (6 bases). The CDR3 runs 16 residues. V was cut by 2 bases and J by 2 bases, with 13 bases left in between. Germline loops: CDR1 SEHNR, CDR2 FQNEAQ (reference sequence). The CDR3 reads CASSLTGQRGNQPQHF. The CDR3 DNA follows: TGTGCCAGCAGCTTAACTGGACAGAGGGGCAATCAGCCCCAGCATTTT.

The rearrangement joins TRBV5-6 to TRBJ1-3, with 9 nucleotides matching TRBD1. With V trimmed by 2 bases and J by 3 bases, 3 bases remained unmatched. Germline values: CDR1 SGHDT, CDR2 YYEEEE. The CDR3 contains 15 residues. The CDR3 region is CASSFRDRVGNTIYF. CDR3 coding DNA: TGTGCCAGCAGCTTCCGGGACAGGGTTGGAAACACCATATATTTT. The entire variable domain, with the rest obtained from reference TRBV5-6 and TRBJ1-3, is as follows: DAGVTQSPTHLIKTRGQQVTLRCSPKSGHDTVSWYQQALGQGPQFIFQYYEEEERQRGNFPDRFSGHQFPNYSSELNVNALLLGDSALYLCASSFRDRVGNTIYFGEGSWLTVV.

The chain joins TRBV9 to TRBJ2-6; 10 bases agree with TRBD1. Germline trimming cut 5 bases from V and 0 bases from J; bases unmatched to any gene: 5. Germline CDR1 and CDR2: SGDLS and YYNGEE. This CDR3 spans 17 amino acids. CDR3 protein: CASRNRDRGSGANVLTF. The CDR3 coding sequence is TGTGCCAGCAGAAACCGGGACAGGGGCTCTGGGGCCAACGTCCTGACTTTC.